This T cell receptor (beta chain) was recovered during a study of blood T cell repertoires in COVID-19. Study-level background: Samples taken during acute and convalescent COVID-19 were collected in the United States, Italy and Spain. Nucleic acid was either cDNA or gDNA, and it came from T cells, B-cell-depleted T cells, or PBMCs.

Authors' analysis steps: The assay estimated nucleated cells by amplifying reference gene primers. Generated by immunoSEQ multiplex PCR, the TCRdb table keeps only in-frame clones and is missing some. The D gene and trimming were derived from the DNA, and the V and J assignments and clone size from that table. In the table there are some 80,000 clones, approximately 86% of which are singletons. From germline, CDR1 is LNHNV and CDR2 YYDKDF (reference sequence). CDR3 size: 19 residues. With V trimmed by 0 bases and J by 4 bases, 12 bases remained unmatched. Sequencing was done on a sample of peripheral blood. The sequence was obtained from a human donor in a cohort sampled during active COVID-19. The chain combines TRBV15 with TRBJ1-1; 12 bases align to TRBD1. For the CDR3, the DNA is TGTGCCACCAGCAGAGATCTAAGGGGACAGGGGGCCCGCGGCACTGAAGCTTTCTTT. Its protein product is CATSRDLRGQGARGTEAFF.